The source of this T cell receptor (beta chain) is a study of tissue T cells after allogeneic stem cell transplantation (dated by TCRdb to 2022 to 2024). For context, the study as a whole: The study profiled TCR beta repertoires in many tissues obtained from research autopsies of patients with and without GVHD, and also in mouse models of GVHD. The human arm was a prospective observational study without blinding or randomization.

The full study reports these points: Not many T cell clones showed up in more than one patient, yet clustering based on motifs uncovered repertoire signatures that were shared across patients in a tissue-specific way. Which tissue TCRs were alloreactive or antigen-specific was not determined in the study, and some of the clones might have been host cells that persisted. The patient cohort was small and varied clinically, and sampling depth was recognized as a limitation. Within patients, how anatomically similar tissues were was a major factor shaping TCR repertoire composition, regardless of disease or transplant status. In both patients and mice, T cells from blood and spleen covered only a limited part of the TCR repertoire found in tissues.

CDR1 and CDR2 are drawn from the germline V gene: LGHNA, YSYQKL. The CDR3 runs 12 residues from the cysteine to the phenylalanine. Shown are 33 bases from within the CDR3, in frame from base 1. Relative to germline, V is 1 base shorter and J is 4 bases shorter, with 5 bases between their ends. Worth noting for this clone: The antigen this receptor binds is unknown. Throughout, gene names and germline sequences are given for the mouse. Coverage ceases 1 residue before the CDR3 finishes, and the germline J gene fills in the end.

The method was the immunoSEQ multiplex PCR assay. TCRbeta CDR3 sequencing was performed at survey depth by Adaptive Biotechnologies, and CDR3 sequences, V/J genes, productive frequency and template counts were reported. TCR beta CDR3 regions were amplified from genomic DNA rather than RNA. The authors' analysis ran thus. Jensen-Shannon divergence served to quantify pairwise repertoire overlap between tissues, with 0 meaning identical and 1 meaning complete divergence. Tissues were clustered by single-linkage agglomerative hierarchical clustering of pairwise JSD values, and the clustering results were displayed as dendrograms. All patient samples were analyzed with GLIPH2 using simulation_depth 1000, kmer_min_depth 3 and cdr3_length_cutoff 8, and only groups containing more than two unique CDR3s were kept. In a standardized tissue-overlap score, Jaccard GLIPH-group overlap across patients was extrapolated to a standard repertoire size of 1000 clones. Linear mixed-effect models, with tissue as a fixed effect and individual as a random effect, were used to test how diversity related to clinical or experimental variables. This immuneACCESS table, as held by TCRdb, lists in-frame sequences with V and J called but not all clones. Of the missing ones, under half trace to an unresolved V gene in checked studies; the others have no known cause. The V and J calls and clone size were taken over from that table, and D and trimming were inferred from the DNA. The sample contains about 21,000 clones, roughly two thirds of them found a single time. In total, the top ten clones hold under 0.5% of the sample.

Sample: blood. The sequence was obtained from a female BALB/c mouse in good health. This strain is characterized by the MHC haplotype H2-d. Recombination joined TRBV2 with TRBJ2-7; the D segment could be TRBD1, given 5 matching bases. The CDR3 corresponds to CASSQGQYEQYF. The sequenced part of the CDR3 DNA is TGTGCCAGCAGCCAAGGACAGTATGAACAGTAC.